This T cell receptor beta chain was profiled in a study of response to subunit inactivated influenza vaccine. TCRdb reanalysed the RT-PCR reads using MiXCR and keeps one entry per CDR3 protein. The sample consists of about 620,000 distinct CDR3 sequences, about 10% of them appearing once. Study observations and caveats: It was the authors' suggestion that each seasonal influenza vaccination recruits few new T cells.

V trimming: 0 bases; J trimming: 4 bases; junction bases outside the gene matches: 9. There are 18 residues in the CDR3. Only a few counts were recorded for this clonotype. Its specificity is not known. The receptor was isolated from a man aged 45 to 65 who received an inactivated influenza vaccine. Sequences were derived from PBMCs from blood, sampled on the day of vaccination. The chain carries TRBV12-3 or TRBV12-4 and TRBJ2-3; 11 bases agree with TRBD2. The CDR3, as DNA: TGTGCCAGCAGTTTAGCCCCCACTACTAGCGGGAGCGCAGATACGCAGTATTTT. Translated: CASSLAPTTSGSADTQYF.